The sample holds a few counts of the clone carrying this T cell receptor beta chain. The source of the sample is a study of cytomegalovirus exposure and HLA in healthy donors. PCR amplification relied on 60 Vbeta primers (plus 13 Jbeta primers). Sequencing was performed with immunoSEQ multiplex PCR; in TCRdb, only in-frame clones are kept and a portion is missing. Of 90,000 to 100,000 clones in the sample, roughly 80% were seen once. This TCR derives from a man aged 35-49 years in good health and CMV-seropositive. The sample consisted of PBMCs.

The CDR3 DNA is TGTGCCAGCAGCTTGAGGGAGACAGGGGGCGAGCAGTACTTC. It specifies CASSLRETGGEQYF. The gene calls are TRBV5-6 and TRBJ2-7, with 9 nucleotides matching TRBD1. The germline CDR1 and CDR2 sequences are SGHDT and YYEEEE. V dropped 1 base and J dropped 6; count of bases not matched to a gene: 5. The length of the CDR3 is 14 residues.